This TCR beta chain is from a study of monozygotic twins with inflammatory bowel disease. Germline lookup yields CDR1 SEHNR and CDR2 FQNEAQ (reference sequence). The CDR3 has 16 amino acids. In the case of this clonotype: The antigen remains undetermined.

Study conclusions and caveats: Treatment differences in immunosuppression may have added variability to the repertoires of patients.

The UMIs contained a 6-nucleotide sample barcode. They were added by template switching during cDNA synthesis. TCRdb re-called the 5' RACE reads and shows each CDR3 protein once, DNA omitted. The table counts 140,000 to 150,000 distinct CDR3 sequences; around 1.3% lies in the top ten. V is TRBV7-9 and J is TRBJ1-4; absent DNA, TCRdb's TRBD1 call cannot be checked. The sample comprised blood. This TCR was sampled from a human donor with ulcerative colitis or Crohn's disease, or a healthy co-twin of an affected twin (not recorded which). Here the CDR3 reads CASSLDRATKWEKLFF.